Below, 8 T cell receptor beta chains from the same sample are listed, as sequenced in a study of chemoradiotherapy in HPV16-positive cancers. Sequencing was performed with immunoSEQ multiplex PCR; in TCRdb, only in-frame clones are kept and a portion is missing. The sample includes roughly 7,000 clones, 85% to 90% of them seen just once. Sampling was carried out from a patient who underwent chemoradiotherapy. These receptors were taken from a human donor with HPV-associated anogenital cancer.

Only a few counts were recorded for this clone. V usage is TRBV27 and J usage is TRBJ2-7; D is perhaps TRBD2 (5 bases). Germline CDR1 reads MNHEY; CDR2 reads SMNVEV (reference sequence). CDR3 size: 14 residues. Trimming pared 5 bases from V and 3 bases from J, leaving 14 bases between. CDR3 sequence (DNA): TGTGCCAGCAGTCCCTCTAGCATCCTCTACGAGCAGTACTTC. Translated, it gives CASSPSSILYEQYF.

This chain joins TRBV6-6 and TRBJ2-6; D not resolved. This CDR3 comprises 15 residues. Trimming removed 6 bases at V and 7 bases at J, with 16 bases between. Germline CDR1 MNHNY, CDR2 SVGAGI (reference sequence). The DNA for the CDR3 is TGTGCCAGCAGCCGCGCTACCAACCGCGCCAACGTCCTGACTTTC. Translation: CASSRATNRANVLTF.

The chain joins TRBV6-6 to TRBJ2-1; 9 positions agree with TRBD2. V lost 5 bases and J lost 3; bases outside the gene matches: 5. CDR1 and CDR2 from the germline V gene are MNHNY and SVGAGI (reference sequence). CDR3 length equals 15 residues. This CDR3 is CASSHKAGGYNEQFF. The CDR3 nucleotides are TGTGCCAGCAGTCACAAAGCGGGGGGCTACAATGAGCAGTTCTTC.

The chain joins TRBV5-1 to TRBJ2-3; D remains ambiguous. V lost 4 bases and J lost 0, with 9 bases in between. The germline V gene encodes CDR1 SGHRS and CDR2 YFSETQ. The CDR3 has 14 amino acids. The CDR3 sequence: CASSRAVSTDTQYF. CDR3 sequence (DNA): TGCGCCAGCAGCAGGGCGGTAAGCACAGATACGCAGTATTTT.

This sequence joins TRBV14 and TRBJ2-5; 12 bases fit TRBD2. From germline, CDR1 is SGHDN and CDR2 FVKESK. V gave up 4 bases and J gave up 1 base; unmatched junction bases: 10. This CDR3 has 18 amino acids. CDR3 DNA: TGTGCCAGCAGCCCCTTAATACTAGCGGGGGGATTCCAAGAGACCCAGTACTTC. Protein product: CASSPLILAGGFQETQYF.

This clone has a handful of counts. V and J are TRBV5-5 and TRBJ1-4; TRBD1 matches 7 bases. CDR1 is SGHKS and CDR2 is YYEKEE in the germline V gene (reference sequence). The CDR3 consists of 15 residues. Trimming took 3 bases from V and 6 from J; bases not matched to a gene: 8. CDR3 DNA: TGTGCCAGCAGCTCGACACCAGGGGGGGATGAAAAACTGTTTTTT. The encoded protein is CASSSTPGGDEKLFF.

V usage is TRBV14 and J usage is TRBJ2-3; 11 bases are a match to TRBD2. The CDR3 consists of 16 residues. Germline V gene sequence: CDR1 SGHDN, CDR2 FVKESK. V trimming: 4 bases; J trimming: 5 bases; junction bases outside the gene matches: 8. The CDR3 here is CASSRGLTSGGDTQYF. CDR3 nucleotide sequence: TGTGCCAGCAGCCGCGGGCTCACTAGCGGGGGAGATACGCAGTATTTT.

This chain uses TRBV7-9 with TRBJ1-4; D gene uncertain. V was trimmed by 2 bases and J by 8 bases, leaving 9 bases between them. Germline values: CDR1 SEHNR, CDR2 FQNEAQ (reference sequence). The CDR3 is 13 residues long. CDR3 residues: CASSLRIGEKLFF. CDR3 nucleotides: TGTGCCAGCAGCTTAAGGATAGGGGAAAAACTGTTTTTT.